The 27 T cell receptor beta chains below were found in one sample sequenced in a study of T-cell reconstitution after alpha-beta-depleted transplantation in children. Unique molecular identifiers were incorporated during preparation of the TCRbeta library. TCRdb independently ran MiXCR on the PCR reads; one entry per CDR3 protein. The table lists some 280,000 distinct CDR3 sequences, nearly 10% of them singletons. The input for sequencing was PBMCs from the stem cell graft donor, taken from the stem cell graft. These TCRs come from a human donor who donated a stem cell graft to a child with SCID.

This clonotype was seen many times. One junction end does not reproduce the germline sequence, and a read error may be involved. This sequence joins TRBV4-1 and TRBJ2-1; a possible D gene is TRBD1 (7 bases). The CDR3 consists of 12 residues. CDR1 and CDR2 from the germline V gene are MGHRA and YSYEKL. CDR3 loop: CASSPGGNEQFF. CDR3 bases: TGTGCCAGCAGTCCAGGGGGGAATGAGCAGTTCTTC.

This clonotype was found a few times. The chain's CDR3 is CSATTGRETQYF. DNA for the CDR3: TGCAGTGCTACCACAGGGAGGGAGACCCAGTACTTC. The chain carries TRBV20-1 and TRBJ2-5; D is perhaps TRBD1 or TRBD2 (6 bases each). The CDR3 is made up of 12 amino acids. Trimming shortened V by 4 bases and J by 5 bases, and 11 bases separated the two germline ends. Germline V gene data show CDR1 as DFQATT and CDR2 as SNEGSKA (reference sequence).

This clonotype was counted only a few times. The CDR3 sequence is CASSQLASEQYF. The CDR3 DNA is TGTGCCAGCAGTCAACTAGCGAGCGAGCAGTACTTC. The V call is TRBV12-3 or TRBV12-4, the J call TRBJ2-7, with 7 bases lining up with TRBD2. J gave up 6 bases and V 5 bases, and 4 bases lay outside the gene matches. CDR3 length: 12 amino acids.

This clonotype was seen only a few times. V gene TRBV27 combines with J gene TRBJ2-2; 8 positions agree with TRBD2. The germline gives CDR1 MNHEY, CDR2 SMNVEV (reference sequence). CDR3 length: 15 residues. V dropped 0 bases and J dropped 6; count of bases not matched to a gene: 3. The CDR3 bases are TGTGCCAGCAGTTTATCCCGGGGGGGCCCCGGGGAGCTGTTTTTT. It specifies CASSLSRGGPGELFF.

This clonotype was observed a handful of times. A much bigger clone sits one base away, suggesting this may be a read error. The genes are TRBV12-3 or TRBV12-4 and TRBJ1-5, with D maybe TRBD1 (5 bases). This CDR3 region has 14 residues. The V and J ends lost 3 bases and 0 bases respectively, with 6 bases between them. The CDR3 reads CASSLGVSNQPQHF. The CDR3 DNA is TGTGCCAGCAGTTTGGGGGTTAGCAATCAGCCCCAGCATTTT.

Turning to this clonotype: Possible read error: a much larger clone is one base away. The chain joins TRBV12-3 or TRBV12-4 to TRBJ2-2, with D tentatively TRBD1 (6 bases). This CDR3 has 15 amino acids. The CDR3 DNA reads TGTGCCTGCAGACCAACAGGGATGAACACCGGGGAGCTGTTTTTT. Translation gives CACRPTGMNTGELFF.

CDR3 bases: TGTGCCAGCTCACCACGGCAGGGCCACTATGGCTACACCTTC. Translating gives CASSPRQGHYGYTF. The chain links TRBV18 to TRBJ1-2; tentatively, D is TRBD1 (5 bases). Germline V CDR1 and CDR2: KGHSH, LQKENI. The CDR3 runs to 14 residues. Trimming pared 1 base from V and 3 bases from J, leaving 9 bases between.

This clonotype was seen a few times. The chain employs TRBV12-3 or TRBV12-4 and TRBJ1-5; weak D call: TRBD1 (5 bases). Trimming stripped 8 bases from V and 5 bases from J, with 13 bases between. The CDR3 is 13 amino acids. The CDR3 bases are TGTGCCAGCGGGCGGGGGGGGGATCAGCCCCAGCATTTT. Translating gives CASGRGGDQPQHF.

This clonotype has just a few counts. J is TRBJ2-2 and V is TRBV3-1; 15 nucleotides align to TRBD2. The V segment lost 4 bases and the J segment 0 bases; nucleotides outside the gene matches: 0. The length of the CDR3 is 17 residues. Germline CDR1 and CDR2: LGHDT and YNNKEL (reference sequence). The CDR3 DNA is TGTGCCAGCAGCCGGACTAGCGGGGGGGCGAACACCGGGGAGCTGTTTTTT. Its protein is CASSRTSGGANTGELFF.

The chain recombines TRBV4-2 with TRBJ2-5; TRBD2 matches 9 bases. V trimming: 2 bases; J trimming: 1 base; junction bases outside the gene matches: 5. CDR3 length equals 16 residues. Germline V gives CDR1 LGHNA, CDR2 YNFKEQ. For the CDR3, the DNA is TGTGCCAGCAGCCAAACCAGCGGGGGGATCCAAGAGACCCAGTACTTC. It specifies CASSQTSGGIQETQYF.

This rearrangement joins TRBV2 to TRBJ1-1; 10 bases match TRBD1. Germline lookup yields CDR1 SNHLY and CDR2 FYNNEI. Unmatched junction bases numbered 9, after V lost 5 bases and J lost 6 bases. CDR3 length: 15 amino acids. CDR3 loop: CASSPSRDRGAEAFF. The DNA of the CDR3 is TGTGCCAGCAGTCCGTCCCGGGACAGGGGAGCTGAAGCTTTCTTT.

This clonotype was counted between two and nine times. The chain combines TRBV18 with TRBJ2-3, with 11 bases that match TRBD2. Trimming took 3 bases from V and 2 from J; bases not matched to a gene: 4. The CDR3 has 16 residues. Germline V gene data show CDR1 as KGHSH and CDR2 as LQKENI. DNA of the CDR3: TGTGCCAGCTCACCCGGGACTAGCGGACTCACAGATACGCAGTATTTT. Translation gives CASSPGTSGLTDTQYF.

This clonotype was seen ten or more times. The gene calls are TRBV18 and TRBJ2-5, with D hard to call. V lost 0 bases and J lost 4, with 6 bases in between. The CDR3 totals 13 residues. In germline, CDR1 is KGHSH, CDR2 LQKENI. This CDR3 reads CASSPPRGETQYF. The CDR3 nucleotides read TGTGCCAGCTCACCACCGCGTGGAGAGACCCAGTACTTC.

The V call is TRBV18, the J call TRBJ2-5; weak D call: TRBD1 (6 bases). The CDR3 runs 15 residues. CDR1 is KGHSH and CDR2 is LQKENI in the germline V gene. V lost 6 bases and J 1 base, leaving 15 bases between the germline ends. Here the CDR3 reads CASSRFGQTQETQYF. As DNA, the CDR3 is TGTGCCAGCTCCAGGTTCGGACAGACCCAAGAGACCCAGTACTTC.

V is TRBV3-1 and J is TRBJ2-7, with 10 bases that match TRBD2. This CDR3 region has 16 residues. Per the germline V gene, CDR1 is LGHDT and CDR2 is YNNKEL (reference sequence). V gave up 0 bases and J gave up 3 bases; unmatched junction bases: 5. CDR3 DNA sequence: TGTGCCAGCAGCCAAGATTTGGCTAGCGGGGGCTACGAGCAGTACTTC. Translated, it gives CASSQDLASGGYEQYF.

This clonotype was counted many times. The gene calls are TRBV28 and TRBJ2-5, with 7 bases fitting TRBD1. The CDR3 runs to 14 residues. With 2 bases clipped from V and 4 bases from J, the junction kept 4 bases outside the gene matches. Germline CDR1 and CDR2: MDHEN and SYDVKM. The CDR3 sequence is CASSLDRVPETQYF. The CDR3 DNA is TGTGCCAGCAGTTTAGACAGGGTCCCAGAGACCCAGTACTTC.

This clonotype has just a few counts. The J gene is TRBJ2-3, the V gene TRBV29-1, with 9 bases aligning to TRBD1. This CDR3 spans 14 amino acids. The V and J ends lost 6 bases and 5 bases, in that order; junction bases with no gene match: 9. Per germline, CDR1 SQVTM and CDR2 ANQGSEA. The CDR3, as DNA: TGCAGCGTGATAAGGACAGGGGTGGAAGATACGCAGTATTTT. It encodes CSVIRTGVEDTQYF.

This clonotype was counted between two and nine times. This sequence joins TRBV7-9 and TRBJ2-3; tentative D call: TRBD2 (5 bases). The V end was cut by 5 bases, the J end by 4 bases, with 10 bases between. This CDR3 contains 13 residues. The germline gives CDR1 SEHNR, CDR2 FQNEAQ (reference sequence). CDR3: CASSVGLSDTQYF. CDR3 in DNA: TGTGCCAGCAGCGTCGGACTTTCAGATACGCAGTATTTT. Drawing the rest from reference TRBV7-9 and TRBJ2-3, the complete variable domain is DTGVSQNPRHKITKRGQNVTFRCDPISEHNRLYWYRQTLGQGPEFLTYFQNEAQLEKSRLLSDRFSAERPKGSFSTLEIQRTEQGDSAMYLCASSVGLSDTQYFGPGTRLTVL.

CDR3 amino acids: CASSTRQGGGNQPQHF. In nucleotides, the CDR3 is TGTGCCAGCAGTACAAGACAGGGTGGGGGCAATCAGCCCCAGCATTTT. The chain combines TRBV12-3 or TRBV12-4 with TRBJ1-5; 7 bases fit TRBD1. CDR3 length equals 16 residues. After removal of 5 bases from V and 2 bases from J, the junction contained 9 bases not matched to a gene.

The genes are TRBV5-6 and TRBJ2-3; D gene unclear. CDR3 size: 11 residues. The germline gives CDR1 SGHDT, CDR2 YYEEEE. Deletions cut 0 bases from V and 13 bases from J, with 9 bases between. In DNA, the CDR3 is TGTGCCAGCAGCTTGGGTTGGTTGGAGTATTTT. Translated, it gives CASSLGWLEYF. Supplemented by reference TRBV5-6 and TRBJ2-3, the full variable domain reads DAGVTQSPTHLIKTRGQQVTLRCSPKSGHDTVSWYQQALGQGPQFIFQYYEEEERQRGNFPDRFSGHQFPNYSSELNVNALLLGDSALYLCASSLGWLEYFGPGTRLTVL.

This clonotype was picked up a small number of times. The rearrangement joins TRBV5-6 to TRBJ1-2; 11 nucleotides agree with TRBD1. This CDR3 contains 16 residues. CDR1 SGHDT and CDR2 YYEEEE come from the germline V gene. V shed 3 bases, J shed 4 bases, and the junction held 8 bases outside the gene matches. CDR3 amino acids: CASSSYSGTGGYGYTF. CDR3 sequence (DNA): TGTGCCAGCAGCTCCTATTCCGGGACAGGGGGCTATGGCTACACCTTC.

This clonotype was recorded a few times. CDR3 protein: CASSSDIQNTGELFF. The CDR3 DNA reads TGCGCCAGCAGCTCCGATATACAGAACACCGGGGAGCTGTTTTTT. The chain carries TRBV5-1 and TRBJ2-2, with D unresolved. The CDR3 contains 15 residues. In germline, CDR1 is SGHRS, CDR2 YFSETQ. V was trimmed by 3 bases and J by 1 base, leaving 10 bases between them.

This clonotype was recorded at least ten times. The chain carries TRBV18 and TRBJ2-1; D gene ambiguous. Germline V CDR1 and CDR2: KGHSH, LQKENI. V lost 3 bases, J lost 4 bases, and 7 bases lay in between. This CDR3 is 13 amino acids long. In nucleotides, the CDR3 is TGTGCCAGCTCACCTCCCAATTACAATGAGCAGTTCTTC. Translated, it gives CASSPPNYNEQFF.

The chain uses TRBV20-1 and TRBJ2-3; tentatively, D is TRBD1 (6 bases). V was trimmed by 6 bases and J by 0 bases, leaving 16 bases between them. CDR1 DFQATT and CDR2 SNEGSKA come from the germline V gene (reference sequence). This CDR3 has 15 residues. CDR3 region: CSAKTGTPSTDTQYF. The CDR3 DNA follows: TGCAGTGCCAAAACCGGGACACCCAGCACAGATACGCAGTATTTT.

This clonotype was counted between two and nine times. V is TRBV5-1 and J is TRBJ2-7; D may be TRBD2 (6 bases). The CDR3 has 15 residues. CDR1 and CDR2 from the germline V gene are SGHRS and YFSETQ. V shed 0 bases and J shed 2 bases, with 12 bases lying between them. DNA of the CDR3: TGCGCCAGCAGCTTGGTTGCGGCGGGGACCTACGAGCAGTACTTC. Residues: CASSLVAAGTYEQYF.

V gene TRBV5-1 combines with J gene TRBJ1-1; 9 bases align to TRBD1. The junction had 6 bases not matched to a gene; V was cut back by 5 bases and J by 1 base. CDR3 length equals 15 residues. Germline lookup yields CDR1 SGHRS and CDR2 YFSETQ. The CDR3 region has the DNA TGCGCCAGCAGTCGGGACAGGGCGAGGAACACTGAAGCTTTCTTT. As protein: CASSRDRARNTEAFF. Drawing the rest from reference TRBV5-1 and TRBJ1-1, the complete variable domain is KAGVTQTPRYLIKTRGQQVTLSCSPISGHRSVSWYQQTPGQGLQFLFEYFSETQRNKGNFPGRFSGRQFSNSRSEMNVSTLELGDSALYLCASSRDRARNTEAFFGQGTRLTVV.

J is TRBJ2-7 and V is TRBV20-1; the match to TRBD2 covers 7 bases. The CDR3 totals 15 residues. J gave up 2 bases and V 3 bases, and 10 bases lay outside the gene matches. Germline CDR1 and CDR2: DFQATT and SNEGSKA (reference sequence). The CDR3 region has the DNA TGCAGTGCTAGGCTAGTCCAGCGGGGCCCCTACGAGCAGTACTTC. It is translated as CSARLVQRGPYEQYF.